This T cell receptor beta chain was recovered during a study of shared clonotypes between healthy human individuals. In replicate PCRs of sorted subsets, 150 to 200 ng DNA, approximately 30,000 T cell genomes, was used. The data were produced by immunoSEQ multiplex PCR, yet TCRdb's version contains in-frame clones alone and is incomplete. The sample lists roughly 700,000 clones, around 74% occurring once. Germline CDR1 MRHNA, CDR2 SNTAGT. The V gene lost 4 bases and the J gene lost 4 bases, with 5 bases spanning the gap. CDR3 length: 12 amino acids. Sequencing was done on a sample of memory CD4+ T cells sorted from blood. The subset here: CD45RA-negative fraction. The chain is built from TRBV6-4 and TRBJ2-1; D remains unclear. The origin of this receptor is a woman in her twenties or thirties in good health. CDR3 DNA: TGTGCCAGCAGTGTCCTATACAATGAGCAGTTCTTC. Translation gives CASSVLYNEQFF.